The 25 T cell receptor beta chains below all came from one sample that was sequenced in a study of blood T cell repertoires in COVID-19. Method: immunoSEQ multiplex PCR; TCRdb's copy keeps in-frame clones and lacks some. The sample carries some 120,000 clones, about 85% recorded once. Sequencing was performed on peripheral blood. These receptors were taken from a human donor in a cohort sampled during active COVID-19.

This rearrangement joins TRBV2 to TRBJ2-1, with a possible D match to TRBD1 (6 bases). The CDR3 length is 15 residues. V shed 6 bases and J shed 6 bases, with 18 bases lying between them. CDR1 is SNHLY, CDR2 FYNNEI, per germline. The CDR3 is CASSQGALGGNEQFF. CDR3 nucleotide sequence: TGTGCCAGCAGCCAAGGGGCCCTAGGGGGCAATGAGCAGTTCTTC.

V usage is TRBV19 and J usage is TRBJ2-7, with 9 bases aligning to TRBD1. The CDR3 has 13 amino acids. From germline, CDR1 is LNHDA and CDR2 SQIVND (reference sequence). The junction had 9 bases not matched to a gene; V was cut back by 9 bases and J by 6 bases. The CDR3 reads CASQDRGASEQYF. The CDR3 bases are TGTGCCAGCCAAGACAGGGGGGCGTCCGAGCAGTACTTC.

The rearrangement links TRBV4-1 to TRBJ1-2; possible D gene TRBD1, 5 bases. The CDR3 extends over 14 amino acids. V was shortened by 0 bases and J by 6 bases, with 11 bases between the two germline ends. CDR1 is MGHRA, CDR2 YSYEKL, per germline. The CDR3 nucleotides are TGCGCCAGCAGCCAAGAGCGGGGGAAGGATGGCTACACCTTC. It specifies CASSQERGKDGYTF.

The V call is TRBV25-1, the J call TRBJ1-1, with 9 bases identical to TRBD1. The V and J ends lost 7 bases and 1 base, in that order; junction bases with no gene match: 4. Germline V gives CDR1 MGHDK, CDR2 SYGVNS. This CDR3 contains 14 residues. This chain's CDR3 is CASTPTGGNTEAFF. CDR3 DNA sequence: TGTGCCAGCACCCCGACAGGGGGGAACACTGAAGCTTTCTTT.

This clone was detected only a few times. The chain uses TRBV5-6 and TRBJ1-5; D remains unclear. Germline V gene lookup returns CDR1 SGHDT and CDR2 YYEEEE. The CDR3 covers 13 residues. The V gene lost 1 base and the J gene lost 6 bases, with 8 bases spanning the gap. The CDR3 bases are TGTGCCAGCAGCTTGATGGCAAGTCAGCCCCAGCATTTT. Its protein product is CASSLMASQPQHF.

The chain employs TRBV10-1 and TRBJ1-1; D is unresolved. V lost 1 base, J lost 1 base, and 16 bases lay in between. There are 17 residues in the CDR3. In germline, CDR1 is WNHNN, CDR2 SYGVQD (reference sequence). The CDR3 region has the DNA TGCGCCAGCAGTGAGTTGGCTTTGTCGACGGGGAACACTGAAGCTTTCTTT. Translated, it gives CASSELALSTGNTEAFF.

The J gene is TRBJ1-2, the V gene TRBV9, with 8 bases that match TRBD1. V was pared by 3 bases and J by 4 bases, with 8 bases of the junction left unmatched. The CDR3 length is 15 residues. Germline CDR1 SGDLS, CDR2 YYNGEE. The DNA for the CDR3 is TGTGCCAGCAGCGCCTTTCTGGACAGGGCCTATGGCTACACCTTC. It is translated as CASSAFLDRAYGYTF. Drawing the rest from reference TRBV9 and TRBJ1-2, the complete variable domain is DSGVTQTPKHLITATGQRVTLRCSPRSGDLSVYWYQQSLDQGLQFLIQYYNGEERAKGNILERFSAQQFPDLHSELNLSSLELGDSALYFCASSAFLDRAYGYTFGSGTRLTVV.

This sequence joins TRBV7-2 and TRBJ2-1; 8 bases are a match to TRBD1. Unmatched junction bases numbered 4, after V lost 3 bases and J lost 9 bases. Per the germline V gene, CDR1 is SGHTA and CDR2 is FQGNSA. CDR3 length: 13 residues. The CDR3: CASSFPGGSEQFF. CDR3 bases: TGTGCCAGCAGCTTCCCAGGGGGCAGTGAGCAGTTCTTC.

The chain couples TRBV5-1 to TRBJ2-3; 8 bases line up with TRBD2. The germline CDR1 and CDR2 sequences are SGHRS and YFSETQ. This CDR3 spans 14 amino acids. After removal of 4 bases from V and 7 bases from J, the junction contained 8 bases not matched to a gene. The CDR3, as DNA: TGCGCCAGCAGCCCCGCTAGCGGGCAGTATACGCAGTATTTT. Translation gives CASSPASGQYTQYF.

The chain has TRBV7-2 and TRBJ1-5, with TRBD1 matching over 7 bases. V was pared by 3 bases and J by 6 bases, with 5 bases of the junction left unmatched. The CDR3 length is 14 residues. The V gene's germline CDR1 is SGHTA and CDR2 FQGNSA. In DNA, the CDR3 is TGTGCCAGCAGCTTTCAACAGGGGAGTCAGCCCCAGCATTTT. Residues: CASSFQQGSQPQHF.

This chain uses TRBV19 with TRBJ2-3, with D maybe TRBD1 (5 bases). From germline, CDR1 is LNHDA and CDR2 SQIVND (reference sequence). This CDR3 is built from 14 residues. V lost 4 bases and J 6 bases, leaving 14 bases between the germline ends. The CDR3 DNA is TGTGCCAGTAGTACACCACCGTCAGGGGATACGCAGTATTTT. This translates into CASSTPPSGDTQYF.

This clone was picked up a small number of times. The chain is built from TRBV18 and TRBJ1-2, with 7 bases lining up with TRBD1. Germline-derived CDR1 and CDR2 are KGHSH and LQKENI. The J segment lost 7 bases and the V segment lost 2 bases, leaving 10 bases of the junction unmatched. CDR3 length: 15 amino acids. Written as DNA, the CDR3 is TGTGCCAGCTCACCAAGGAGTACGGGACAGACTGGCTACACCTTC. It translates to CASSPRSTGQTGYTF.

The rearrangement links TRBV12-3 or TRBV12-4 to TRBJ1-2; a weak D match, TRBD1 (6 bases). The ends were cut back, 6 bases at V and 2 bases at J, with 7 bases in the middle. This CDR3 contains 12 residues. CDR3 protein: CASRGGNYGYTF. As DNA, the CDR3 is TGTGCCAGCAGAGGGGGAAACTATGGCTACACCTTC.

The V and J genes are TRBV13 and TRBJ1-1, with no clear D. The CDR3 is 13 residues long. The germline V gene encodes CDR1 PRHDT and CDR2 FYEKMQ (reference sequence). Trimming removed 5 bases from V and 6 bases from J, with 13 bases in between. In nucleotides, the CDR3 is TGTGCCAGCAGCACTACGTTTCAGCCTGAAGCTTTCTTT. It translates to CASSTTFQPEAFF.

V is TRBV18 and J is TRBJ1-4; D might be TRBD1 (6 bases). The CDR3 is 13 amino acids. The germline V gene has CDR1 KGHSH and CDR2 LQKENI. The V end lost 7 bases, the J end lost 5 bases, and 11 bases lay between the germline ends. CDR3 residues: CASFRGANEKLFF. The CDR3, as DNA: TGTGCCAGCTTCCGGGGGGCGAATGAAAAACTGTTTTTT.

This sequence joins TRBV4-3 and TRBJ1-2; 8 bases fit TRBD1. Germline loops: CDR1 LGHNA, CDR2 YSLEER. The ends lost 0 bases at V and 8 bases at J; junction bases unmatched: 11. This CDR3 is built from 16 residues. The CDR3 loop reads CASSQEWAGGAQGYTF. CDR3 DNA: TGCGCCAGCAGCCAAGAGTGGGCAGGGGGCGCGCAGGGCTACACCTTC.

This rearrangement joins TRBV6-1 to TRBJ2-2; the D gene is possibly TRBD1 (5 bases). Germline CDR1 is MNHNS and CDR2 is SASEGT. The CDR3 runs to 16 residues. The V end was cut by 4 bases, the J end by 1 base, with 13 bases between. The CDR3 nucleotides are TGTGCCAGCAGTGGGGGCCTTATTCGGAACACCGGGGAGCTGTTTTTT. Protein product: CASSGGLIRNTGELFF.

CDR3 bases: TGCGCCAGCAGCCAGACTTATAGAAATTCACCCCTCCACTTT. It encodes CASSQTYRNSPLHF. The chain recombines TRBV4-3 with TRBJ1-6; D remains unclear. Germline-derived CDR1 and CDR2 are LGHNA and YSLEER. Trimming removed 3 bases at V and 7 bases at J, with 10 bases between. The CDR3 runs 14 residues.

V and J are TRBV19 and TRBJ1-4, with 7 bases aligning to TRBD1. Germline trimming cut 3 bases from V and 8 bases from J; bases unmatched to any gene: 6. Germline CDR1 LNHDA, CDR2 SQIVND (reference sequence). This CDR3 contains 14 residues. The CDR3 sequence: CASSMTGLREKLFF. CDR3 in DNA: TGTGCCAGTAGTATGACAGGGCTACGGGAAAAACTGTTTTTT.

The chain is built from TRBV18 and TRBJ2-7; 7 bases line up with TRBD1. Germline V CDR1 and CDR2: KGHSH, LQKENI. Unmatched junction bases numbered 3, after V lost 4 bases and J lost 3 bases. CDR3 length: 13 amino acids. DNA for the CDR3: TGTGCCAGCTCACGAGGGGACAGCTACGAGCAGTACGTC. Protein: CASSRGDSYEQYV.

This clone has only a few counts. A read error may account for a junction end that differs from germline. The chain combines TRBV7-3 with TRBJ2-3; 11 bases map to TRBD2. Germline lookup yields CDR1 SGHTA and CDR2 FQGTGA. This CDR3 has 13 amino acids. The CDR3 spells CASSAIAGGPSDF. CDR3 in DNA: TGTGCCAGCAGCGCCATAGCGGGGGGGCCTTCGGATTTT.

V is TRBV30 and J is TRBJ1-5, with 7 bases fitting TRBD1. The germline V gene encodes CDR1 GTSNPN and CDR2 SVGIG (reference sequence). Losses at the gene ends were 1 base for V and 4 bases for J; bases not matched to a gene: 1. This CDR3 spans 13 amino acids. The DNA of the CDR3 is TGTGCCTGGAGTGGGGACAGAAATCAGCCCCAGCATTTT. It specifies CAWSGDRNQPQHF.

The chain links TRBV7-6 to TRBJ1-2, with D unresolved. V shed 5 bases and J shed 7 bases, with 23 bases lying between them. Looked up from germline, CDR1 is SGHVS and CDR2 is FNYEAQ. The CDR3 consists of 16 residues. DNA for the CDR3: TGTGCCAGCAGCCCCCAAGAGCTCTTCCCCCCGGGTGGCTACACCTTC. Translation: CASSPQELFPPGGYTF.

This sequence joins TRBV7-3 and TRBJ2-2; 7 nucleotides match TRBD1. The junction had 1 base not matched to a gene; V was cut back by 3 bases and J by 0 bases. The CDR3 is made up of 15 amino acids. Germline V gene lookup returns CDR1 SGHTA and CDR2 FQGTGA. CDR3 bases: TGTGCCAGCAGCTTGGGACAGTCGAACACCGGGGAGCTGTTTTTT. As protein: CASSLGQSNTGELFF.

This clone came up a few times. The CDR3 bases are TGTGCCAGCAGCTCCCCAACGGCTAGCGGGACCTACGAGCAGTACGTC. Its protein is CASSSPTASGTYEQYV. This rearrangement joins TRBV7-2 to TRBJ2-7; 9 bases are a match to TRBD2. The V and J ends lost 4 bases and 2 bases, in that order; junction bases with no gene match: 9. The CDR3 runs 16 residues. CDR1 and CDR2 from the germline V gene are SGHTA and FQGNSA.